This T cell receptor (beta chain) was captured by sequencing in a study of T cells in Graves' hyperthyroidism and ophthalmopathy (dated by TCRdb to about 2019). With regard to the full study: Peripheral blood samples were taken at the time of initial diagnosis, prior to any treatment. TCR V-J signatures able to tell the groups apart were searched for in a discovery cohort of 100 patients, of whom around 43 had Graves' ophthalmopathy and about 60 had stable Graves' hyperthyroidism. Prospective prediction of ophthalmopathy was tested in an independent validation cohort consisting of 18 to 20 hyperthyroidism patients and some 15 patients who later progressed to ophthalmopathy. The 85 to 100 discovery patients were divided at random into training and test sets in a 7:3 ratio. The study also compared thyroid tissue and blood T-cell repertoires from more than 5 Graves' hyperthyroidism patients. After sampling, hyperthyroidism patients received methimazole starting at 30 mg daily, and ophthalmopathy patients received high-dose intravenous methylprednisolone. TCR Vbeta CDR3 sequencing of 140 or so peripheral blood samples (43 ophthalmopathy, 75 hyperthyroidism and approximately 17 progressor patients) is reported in the paper.

This clonotype appeared many times. This clone's antigen is unknown. Within one base of it there is no much larger clone, and no base qualities were kept. The TCR beta CDR3 regions were amplified from RNA transcripts. The first round of RT-PCR for the TCR CDR3 was performed with the HTBI primer set and the Qiagen OneStep RT-PCR kit. Libraries were constructed in a second round of multiplex PCR, after which size selection and purification were carried out. Paired-end sequencing of the libraries was performed with 100 bp reads on an Illumina HiSeq2000. In the original analysis: SOAPnuke was used to process the raw data, throwing out any read that contained adapters or uncalled bases, had a mean Phred below 15, or lacked an exact constant-primer or identifier match. COPE v1.2.5 was used to merge high-quality paired reads, and clonotypes were defined as unique nucleotide sequences. Clonotypes were aligned to IMGT TRBV, TRBD and TRBJ reference segments using MiTCR v1.1. Analysis was restricted to V-J combinations with a frequency above 0.0001, which covered 99% to 99.2% of repertoires. A TCS score was defined as the ratio of F50 (clonal expansion) to E x V (chaos), with BLOSUM62-based TCRdist applied between CDR3 peptides within each V-J. Welch's t-statistics and random forest reduced several hundred V-J features to roughly 13, which were used in a naive Bayes classifier (R e1071). The public sequencing data were trimmed at Q25 with fastp and processed into clonotypes with MiXCR by TCRdb, which kept only in-frame beta chains. Each record represents a unique CDR3 protein, reported with the most common genes and DNA among its rows. The V and J calls shown here were made by TCRdb, not taken from the authors' results. The sample profile shows 300,000 to 500,000 distinct CDR3 sequences; about 14% of them were found once. Clones ranked in the top ten supply 25% to 30% of the sample.

In the ophthalmopathy patients, disease was moderately to severely active, with a Clinical Activity Score of 3 or more, a NOSPECS grade of 4 or more, and a duration of less than 3 months. Exclusion was applied to patients with uncontrolled infections, other autoimmune diseases, pregnancy or lactation. Diagnoses were established on the basis of clinical symptoms, serum thyroxine and TRAb, thyroid ultrasound, and orbital computed tomography. Ficoll-Paque density gradient centrifugation was used to isolate PBMCs from around 10 ml of fresh peripheral blood. Trizol reagent was used to extract total RNA, and RNA quality was then checked on an Agilent 2100 Bioanalyzer. Points the paper makes about the study in general: No statistical method was used to fix the sample size in advance, and group allocation was not hidden from the investigators. In validation, the model predicted progression to ophthalmopathy a median of about 5.9 months before onset, with around 70% sensitivity and about 72% specificity. Most expanded thyroid clonotypes (frequency above 0.001) were also found in blood, which suggests that blood repertoires may mirror thyroid immune responses. Ophthalmopathy was separated from stable hyperthyroidism by a 13 V-J signature model, with approximately 86% sensitivity and approximately 81% specificity obtained in cross-validation and 80%/75% obtained in testing.

V and J are truncated by 1 base and 5 bases respectively, leaving an intervening sequence of 12 bases. Per the germline V gene, SGHTA is the CDR1 and FQGTGA is the CDR2. Measured from the cysteine to the phenylalanine, the CDR3 is 15 residues long. The kept DNA is CDR3 alone, 45 bases in frame from the first base. The sequenced sample was blood. This chain is built from TRBV7-3 and TRBJ2-1; the D region possibly corresponds to TRBD2 (6 bases align). This TCR derives from a man aged 50 or older with Graves' ophthalmopathy. In nucleotides, the sequence is TGTGCCAGCAGCTTAAACGGGAGAGGCGACAATGAGCAGTTCTTC. This is translated as CASSLNGRGDNEQFF.